This T cell receptor beta chain was identified during a study of blood T cells in healthy people across ages. Alongside a J-beta primer mix, a sample-barcoded 5' primer served in a second PCR lasting about 7 to 12 cycles. TCRdb re-called the 5' RACE reads through MiXCR, storing one row per CDR3 protein. The sample lists more than 800,000 distinct CDR3 sequences, roughly 26% occurring once. The CDR3 length is 10 residues. Trimming took off 8 bases at V and 8 bases at J, with 12 bases between the two ends. CDR1 is DFQATT and CDR2 is SNEGSKA in the germline V gene (reference sequence). V and J are TRBV20-1 and TRBJ1-2; D ambiguous. The source is a woman older than 75 in good health. The material sequenced was blood. The CDR3 protein is CSTLPLGYTF. The CDR3, as DNA: TGCAGTACTCTACCCTTGGGCTACACCTTC.